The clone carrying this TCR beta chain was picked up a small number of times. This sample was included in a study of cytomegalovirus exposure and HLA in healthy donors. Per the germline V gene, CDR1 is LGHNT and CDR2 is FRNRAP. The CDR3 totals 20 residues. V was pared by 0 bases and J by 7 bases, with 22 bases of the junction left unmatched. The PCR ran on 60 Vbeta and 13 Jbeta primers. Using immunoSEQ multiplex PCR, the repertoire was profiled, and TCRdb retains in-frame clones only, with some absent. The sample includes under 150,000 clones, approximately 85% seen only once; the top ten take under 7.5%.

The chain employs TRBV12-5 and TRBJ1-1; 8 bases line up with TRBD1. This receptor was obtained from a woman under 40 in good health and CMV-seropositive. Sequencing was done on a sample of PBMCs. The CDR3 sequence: CASGLVPPRTLTGGVSEAFF. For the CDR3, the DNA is TGTGCTAGTGGTTTGGTACCCCCGAGAACCCTTACAGGGGGGGTGAGTGAAGCTTTCTTT.